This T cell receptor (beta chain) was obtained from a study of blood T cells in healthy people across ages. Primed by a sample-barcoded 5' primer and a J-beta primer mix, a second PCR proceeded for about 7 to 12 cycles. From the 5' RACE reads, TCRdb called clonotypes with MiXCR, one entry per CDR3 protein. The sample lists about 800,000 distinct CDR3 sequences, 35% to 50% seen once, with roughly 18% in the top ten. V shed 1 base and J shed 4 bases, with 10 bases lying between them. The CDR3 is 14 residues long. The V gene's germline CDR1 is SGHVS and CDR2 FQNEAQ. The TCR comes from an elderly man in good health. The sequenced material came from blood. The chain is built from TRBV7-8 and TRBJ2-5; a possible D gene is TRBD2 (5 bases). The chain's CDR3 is CASSLVASGETQYF. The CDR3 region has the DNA TGTGCCAGCAGCTTAGTAGCCAGCGGAGAGACCCAGTACTTC.